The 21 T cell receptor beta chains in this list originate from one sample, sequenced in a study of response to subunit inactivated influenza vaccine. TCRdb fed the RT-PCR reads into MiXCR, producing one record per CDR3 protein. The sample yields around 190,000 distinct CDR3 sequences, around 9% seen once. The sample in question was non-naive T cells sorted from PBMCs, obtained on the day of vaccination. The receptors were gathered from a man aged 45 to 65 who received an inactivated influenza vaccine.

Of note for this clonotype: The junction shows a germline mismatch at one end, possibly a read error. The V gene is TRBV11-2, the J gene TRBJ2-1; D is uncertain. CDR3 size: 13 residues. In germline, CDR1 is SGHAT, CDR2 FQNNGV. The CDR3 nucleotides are TGTGCCAGCAGCTTAACTCTGGCTGGCCTCTTGATCTTC. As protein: CASSLTLAGLLIF.

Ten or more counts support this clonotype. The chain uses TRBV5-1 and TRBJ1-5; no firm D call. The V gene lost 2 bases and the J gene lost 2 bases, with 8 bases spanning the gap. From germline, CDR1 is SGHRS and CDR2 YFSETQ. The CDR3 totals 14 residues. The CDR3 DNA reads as TGCGCCAGCAGCTTCGACTCGGGCAATCAGCCCCAGCATTTT. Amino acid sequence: CASSFDSGNQPQHF. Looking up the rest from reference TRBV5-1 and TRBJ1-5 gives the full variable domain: KAGVTQTPRYLIKTRGQQVTLSCSPISGHRSVSWYQQTPGQGLQFLFEYFSETQRNKGNFPGRFSGRQFSNSRSEMNVSTLELGDSALYLCASSFDSGNQPQHFGDGTRLSIL.

The CDR3 region has the DNA TGCGCCAGCAGCCAAGAGAGGGCAGCTGGTGCGCCCCAGCATTTT. Translating gives CASSQERAAGAPQHF. The rearrangement joins TRBV4-1 to TRBJ1-5; D not certain. This CDR3 comprises 15 residues. In germline, CDR1 is MGHRA, CDR2 YSYEKL. V lost 0 bases, J lost 9 bases, and 15 bases lay in between.

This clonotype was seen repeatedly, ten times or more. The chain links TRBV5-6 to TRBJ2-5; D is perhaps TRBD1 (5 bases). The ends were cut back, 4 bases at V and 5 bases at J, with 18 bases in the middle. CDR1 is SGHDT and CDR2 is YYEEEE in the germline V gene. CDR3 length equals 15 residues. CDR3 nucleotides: TGTGCCAGCAGCCGAACCAGGGATGCCGGGGAGACCCAGTACTTC. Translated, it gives CASSRTRDAGETQYF.

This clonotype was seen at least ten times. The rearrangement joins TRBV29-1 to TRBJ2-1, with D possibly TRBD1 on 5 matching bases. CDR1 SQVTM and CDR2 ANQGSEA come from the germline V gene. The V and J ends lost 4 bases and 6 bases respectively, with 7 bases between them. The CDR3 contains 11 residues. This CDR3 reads CSVGGANEQFF. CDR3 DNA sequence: TGCAGCGTTGGTGGGGCCAATGAGCAGTTCTTC.

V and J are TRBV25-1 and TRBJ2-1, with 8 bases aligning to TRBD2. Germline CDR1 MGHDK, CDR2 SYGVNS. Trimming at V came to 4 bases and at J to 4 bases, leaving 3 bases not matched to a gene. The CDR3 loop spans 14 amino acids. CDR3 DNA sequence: TGTGCCAGCAGTGGACTAGCGCCTTACAATGAGCAGTTCTTC. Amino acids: CASSGLAPYNEQFF.

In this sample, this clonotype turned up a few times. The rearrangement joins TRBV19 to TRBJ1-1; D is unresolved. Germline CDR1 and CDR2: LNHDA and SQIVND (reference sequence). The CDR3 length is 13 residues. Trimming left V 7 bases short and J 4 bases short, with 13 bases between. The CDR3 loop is CASIGRLGTEAFF. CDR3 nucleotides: TGTGCCAGTATTGGCAGGCTGGGCACTGAAGCTTTCTTT.

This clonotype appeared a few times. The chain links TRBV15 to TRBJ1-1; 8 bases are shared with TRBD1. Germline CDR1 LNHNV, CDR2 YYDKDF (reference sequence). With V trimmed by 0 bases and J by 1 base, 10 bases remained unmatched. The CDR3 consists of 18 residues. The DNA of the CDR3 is TGTGCCACCAGCAGAGACCTCGGACAGGGACGGGGGAACACTGAAGCTTTCTTT. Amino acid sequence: CATSRDLGQGRGNTEAFF.

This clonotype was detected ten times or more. As DNA, the CDR3 is TGTGCCAGCACCCTTGGGAGCGCAACCGGGGAGCTGTTTTTT. It codes for CASTLGSATGELFF. The chain joins TRBV12-3 or TRBV12-4 to TRBJ2-2; tentatively, D is TRBD2 (5 bases). V shed 7 bases and J shed 5 bases, with 14 bases lying between them. CDR3 length equals 14 residues.

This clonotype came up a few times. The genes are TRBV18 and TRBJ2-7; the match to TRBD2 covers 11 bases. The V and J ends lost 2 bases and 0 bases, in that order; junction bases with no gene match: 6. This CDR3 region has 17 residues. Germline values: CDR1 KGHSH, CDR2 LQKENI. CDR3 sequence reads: CASSPLAGGPNSYEQYF. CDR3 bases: TGTGCCAGCTCACCATTAGCGGGGGGGCCAAACTCCTACGAGCAGTACTTC.

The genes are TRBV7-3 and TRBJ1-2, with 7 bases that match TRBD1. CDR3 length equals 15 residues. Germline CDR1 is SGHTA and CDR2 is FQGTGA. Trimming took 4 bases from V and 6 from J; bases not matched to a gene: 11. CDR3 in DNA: TGTGCCAGCAGCTCTTCAGGGGGATTAATCGATGGCTACACCTTC. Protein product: CASSSSGGLIDGYTF.

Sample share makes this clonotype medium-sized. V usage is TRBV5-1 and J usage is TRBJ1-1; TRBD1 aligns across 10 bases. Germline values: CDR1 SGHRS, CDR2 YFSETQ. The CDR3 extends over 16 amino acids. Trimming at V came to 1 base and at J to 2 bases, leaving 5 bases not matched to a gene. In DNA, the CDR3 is TGCGCCAGCAGCTTGACCGGGACAGGGGATAACACTGAAGCTTTCTTT. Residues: CASSLTGTGDNTEAFF.

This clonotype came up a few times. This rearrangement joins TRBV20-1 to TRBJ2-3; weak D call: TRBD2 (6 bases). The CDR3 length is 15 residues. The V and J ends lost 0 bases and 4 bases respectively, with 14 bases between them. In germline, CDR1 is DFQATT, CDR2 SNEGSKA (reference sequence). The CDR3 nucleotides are TGCAGTGCTAGAGATGCTTCGGGAGTATCAGATACGCAGTATTTT. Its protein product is CSARDASGVSDTQYF.

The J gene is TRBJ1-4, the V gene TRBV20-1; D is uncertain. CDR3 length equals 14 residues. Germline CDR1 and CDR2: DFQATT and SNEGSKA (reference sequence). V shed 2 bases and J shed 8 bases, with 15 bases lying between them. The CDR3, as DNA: TGCAGTGCTAGACCGGACCCGGGCCGGGAAAAACTGTTTTTT. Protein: CSARPDPGREKLFF.

CDR3 protein: CASSLALTGAGSDTQYF. Here the CDR3 DNA reads TGTGCCAGCAGCTTGGCCCTGACAGGGGCCGGGTCAGATACGCAGTATTTT. The chain employs TRBV5-6 and TRBJ2-3; the match to TRBD1 covers 8 bases. This CDR3 spans 17 amino acids. The V gene end was trimmed by 0 bases and the J gene end by 4 bases; junction bases not matched to a gene: 10. Per the germline V gene, CDR1 is SGHDT and CDR2 is YYEEEE. Full variable domain (missing parts from reference TRBV5-6 and TRBJ2-3): DAGVTQSPTHLIKTRGQQVTLRCSPKSGHDTVSWYQQALGQGPQFIFQYYEEEERQRGNFPDRFSGHQFPNYSSELNVNALLLGDSALYLCASSLALTGAGSDTQYFGPGTRLTVL.

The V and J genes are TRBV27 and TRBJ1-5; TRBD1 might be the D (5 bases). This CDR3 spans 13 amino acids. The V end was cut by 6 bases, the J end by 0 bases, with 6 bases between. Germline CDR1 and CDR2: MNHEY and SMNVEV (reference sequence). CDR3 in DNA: TGTGCCAGCAGGGGGCCTAGCAATCAGCCCCAGCATTTT. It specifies CASRGPSNQPQHF.

CDR3 DNA sequence: TGTGCCGGGGACAGGGGGAGTGCAGATACGCAGTATTTT. Its translation: CAGDRGSADTQYF. This chain uses TRBV2 with TRBJ2-3, with 11 positions matching TRBD1. CDR1 and CDR2 from the germline V gene are SNHLY and FYNNEI. Unmatched junction bases numbered 5, after V lost 11 bases and J lost 4 bases. This CDR3 region has 13 residues.

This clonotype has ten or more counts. Written as DNA, the CDR3 is TGTGCCAGCAGCCCCCGTTATAGGGGGAGCTCCTACAATGAGCAGTTCTTC. Its translation is CASSPRYRGSSYNEQFF. The chain joins TRBV3-1 to TRBJ2-1, with D maybe TRBD1 (6 bases). Trimming shortened V by 4 bases and J by 0 bases, and 16 bases separated the two germline ends. Germline CDR1 reads LGHDT; CDR2 reads YNNKEL (reference sequence). The CDR3 consists of 17 residues.

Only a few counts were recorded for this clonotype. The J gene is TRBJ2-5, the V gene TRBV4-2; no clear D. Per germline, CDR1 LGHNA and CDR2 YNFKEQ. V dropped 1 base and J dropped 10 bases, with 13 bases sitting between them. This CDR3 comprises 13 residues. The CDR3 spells CASSQVGQVVQYF. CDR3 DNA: TGTGCCAGCAGCCAAGTCGGCCAGGTGGTCCAGTACTTC.

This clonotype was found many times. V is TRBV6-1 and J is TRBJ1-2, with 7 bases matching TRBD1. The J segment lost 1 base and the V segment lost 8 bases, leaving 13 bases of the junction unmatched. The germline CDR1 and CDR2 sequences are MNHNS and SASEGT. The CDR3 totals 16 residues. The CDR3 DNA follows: TGTGCCAGCGCCCCGGGCAGGGACAGAATTAACTATGGCTACACCTTC. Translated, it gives CASAPGRDRINYGYTF.

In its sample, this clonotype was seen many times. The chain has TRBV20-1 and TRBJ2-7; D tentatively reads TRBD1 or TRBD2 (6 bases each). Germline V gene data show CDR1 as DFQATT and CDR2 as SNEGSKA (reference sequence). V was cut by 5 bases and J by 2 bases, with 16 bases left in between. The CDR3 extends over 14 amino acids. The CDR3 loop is CSAPRRGQTYEQYF. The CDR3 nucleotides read TGCAGTGCTCCGCGACGGGGGCAAACCTACGAGCAGTACTTC.